Presented here are 30 T cell receptor beta chains from one specimen sequenced in a study of blood T cell repertoires in COVID-19. Here immunoSEQ multiplex PCR was the method, and the copy in TCRdb shows in-frame clones only, minus some. The sample records around 70,000 clones, about four fifths being singletons. Sequencing input: peripheral blood. Receptors were obtained from a woman between 65 and 79 years old with acute or convalescent COVID-19.

The genes are TRBV20-1 and TRBJ1-6; D might be TRBD1 (6 bases). The CDR3 runs 16 residues. V lost 3 bases, J lost 6 bases, and 18 bases lay in between. CDR1 is DFQATT, CDR2 SNEGSKA, per germline (reference sequence). The CDR3 DNA sequence: TGCAGTGCTAGTGAGTGGGGGACACAATCTAATTCACCCCTCCACTTT. Its protein product is CSASEWGTQSNSPLHF.

This chain joins TRBV10-3 and TRBJ1-6; D remains unclear. Per the germline V gene, CDR1 is ENHRY and CDR2 is SYGVKD. The CDR3 loop spans 13 amino acids. Trimming cost V 3 bases and J 5 bases, with 5 bases left between them. DNA of the CDR3: TGTGCCATCAGTGAACAAAATAATTCACCCCTCCACTTT. It translates to CAISEQNNSPLHF.

V and J are TRBV12-3 or TRBV12-4 and TRBJ1-2; TRBD1 aligns across 9 bases. The ends lost 6 bases at V and 5 bases at J; junction bases unmatched: 4. The CDR3 has 13 amino acids. The CDR3 bases are TGTGCCAGCAGAAGGGGACAGGGTTATGGCTACACCTTC. It codes for CASRRGQGYGYTF.

The rearrangement joins TRBV6-1 to TRBJ2-5; 9 bases map to TRBD2. Trimming took 3 bases from V and 0 from J; bases not matched to a gene: 2. The length of the CDR3 is 15 residues. Germline loops: CDR1 MNHNS, CDR2 SASEGT. The chain's CDR3 is CASSEASGNQETQYF. The CDR3 nucleotides read TGTGCCAGCAGTGAGGCTAGCGGGAACCAAGAGACCCAGTACTTC.

The table lists this clone with a count of one. The chain recombines TRBV12-5 with TRBJ2-3, with a possible D match to TRBD2 (6 bases). Trimming took off 0 bases at V and 2 bases at J, with 12 bases between the two ends. There are 16 residues in the CDR3. The V gene's germline CDR1 is LGHNT and CDR2 FRNRAP. The CDR3 DNA reads TGTGCTAGTGGTTTGGTACTGGGACTCATCACAGATACGCAGTATTTT. The encoded protein is CASGLVLGLITDTQYF.

The rearrangement links TRBV15 to TRBJ2-7; D might be TRBD2 (5 bases). Trimming took 0 bases from V and 5 from J, leaving 14 bases between them. Germline V gene data show CDR1 as LNHNV and CDR2 as YYDKDF (reference sequence). The CDR3 runs 15 residues. The CDR3 loop reads CATSRESIPGNEQYF. CDR3 coding DNA: TGTGCCACCAGCAGAGAATCTATCCCGGGAAACGAGCAGTACTTC. Supplemented by reference TRBV15 and TRBJ2-7, the full variable domain reads DAMVIQNPRYQVTQFGKPVTLSCSQTLNHNVMYWYQQKSSQAPKLLFHYYDKDFNNEADTPDNFQSRRPNTSFCFLDIRSPGLGDTAMYLCATSRESIPGNEQYFGPGTRLTVT.

This chain links TRBV7-3 with TRBJ2-1, with a weak D call TRBD2 (6 bases). CDR3 length equals 16 residues. Trimming cost V 5 bases and J 1 base, with 15 bases left between them. In germline, CDR1 is SGHTA, CDR2 FQGTGA. The DNA of the CDR3 is TGTGCCAGCAGCCGCCTCGGGAGCGGGTCCTACAATGAGCAGTTCTTC. Translated, it gives CASSRLGSGSYNEQFF.

This chain joins TRBV5-1 and TRBJ2-1; TRBD1 might be the D (5 bases). The CDR3 totals 15 residues. The germline gives CDR1 SGHRS, CDR2 YFSETQ. V gave up 3 bases and J gave up 1 base, with 11 bases separating them. CDR3 bases: TGCGCCAGCAGCTCCACAGGCGGTTCCTACAATGAGCAGTTCTTC. The encoded protein is CASSSTGGSYNEQFF.

This chain links TRBV4-1 with TRBJ2-2; 7 bases line up with TRBD2. Germline V gives CDR1 MGHRA, CDR2 YSYEKL. The J segment lost 5 bases and the V segment lost 0 bases, leaving 3 bases of the junction unmatched. This CDR3 region has 15 residues. As DNA, the CDR3 is TGCGCCAGCAGCCAAGAAAACGGGAGGACCGGGGAGCTGTTTTTT. Encoded protein: CASSQENGRTGELFF.

The V gene is TRBV6-1, the J gene TRBJ2-3; a weak D match, TRBD2 (5 bases). Trimming pared 0 bases from V and 2 bases from J, leaving 15 bases between. Germline V gene lookup returns CDR1 MNHNS and CDR2 SASEGT. CDR3 length: 17 amino acids. The chain's CDR3 is CASSEALERGYTDTQYF. CDR3 in DNA: TGTGCCAGCAGTGAAGCCTTAGAACGGGGATACACAGATACGCAGTATTTT.

This chain connects TRBV19 to TRBJ1-1; 9 bases are shared with TRBD1. V was clipped by 6 bases and J by 0 bases; unmatched bases: 8. The V gene's germline CDR1 is LNHDA and CDR2 SQIVND (reference sequence). The CDR3 spans 16 residues. The CDR3 here is CASSPNRGRLNTEAFF. The DNA for the CDR3 is TGTGCCAGTAGCCCTAACAGGGGGCGTTTGAACACTGAAGCTTTCTTT.

The chain recombines TRBV28 with TRBJ2-7; TRBD2 is a possible D gene (6 bases). V was pared by 2 bases and J by 3 bases, with 11 bases between. The CDR3 length is 14 residues. The germline CDR1 and CDR2 sequences are MDHEN and SYDVKM. DNA for the CDR3: TGTGCCAGCAGTTTAGGGGGGAGACTCTACGAGCAGTACTTC. It encodes CASSLGGRLYEQYF. Together with reference TRBV28 and TRBJ2-7, the CDR3 gives the full variable domain: DVKVTQSSRYLVKRTGEKVFLECVQDMDHENMFWYRQDPGLGLRLIYFSYDVKMKEKGDIPEGYSVSREKKERFSLILESASTNQTSMYLCASSLGGRLYEQYFGPGTRLTVT.

The gene calls are TRBV5-1 and TRBJ2-2, with 7 positions matching TRBD1. Germline assignment: CDR1 SGHRS and CDR2 YFSETQ. The CDR3 sequence is 16 residues long. The V segment lost 5 bases and the J segment 4 bases; nucleotides outside the gene matches: 11. CDR3 sequence reads: CASRTRQGSPTGELFF. The DNA of the CDR3 is TGCGCCAGCAGGACCAGACAGGGCTCGCCCACCGGGGAGCTGTTTTTT. Full variable domain (remainder filled in from reference TRBV5-1 and TRBJ2-2): KAGVTQTPRYLIKTRGQQVTLSCSPISGHRSVSWYQQTPGQGLQFLFEYFSETQRNKGNFPGRFSGRQFSNSRSEMNVSTLELGDSALYLCASRTRQGSPTGELFFGEGSRLTVL.

The chain is built from TRBV28 and TRBJ2-7; 13 bases are a match to TRBD2. V shed 6 bases and J 3 bases; nucleotides not matched to a gene: 8. The germline V gene has CDR1 MDHEN and CDR2 SYDVKM. The CDR3 has 16 residues. The CDR3 here is CASRTSGLAGDYEQYF. CDR3 nucleotide sequence: TGTGCCAGCAGAACTTCTGGACTAGCGGGAGACTACGAGCAGTACTTC.

The V gene is TRBV9, the J gene TRBJ2-7, with 9 bases identical to TRBD1. The junction had 10 bases not matched to a gene; V was cut back by 5 bases and J by 7 bases. The CDR3 length is 14 residues. The germline CDR1 and CDR2 sequences are SGDLS and YYNGEE. The CDR3 bases are TGTGCCAGCAGTGCCGGGACAGGGTCACGGGAGCAGTACTTC. It specifies CASSAGTGSREQYF. The variable domain in full, completed from reference TRBV9 and TRBJ2-7, reads DSGVTQTPKHLITATGQRVTLRCSPRSGDLSVYWYQQSLDQGLQFLIQYYNGEERAKGNILERFSAQQFPDLHSELNLSSLELGDSALYFCASSAGTGSREQYFGPGTRLTVT.

The genes are TRBV5-4 and TRBJ2-3; 7 positions match TRBD1. Germline-derived CDR1 and CDR2 are SGHNT and YYREEE (reference sequence). This CDR3 comprises 15 residues. The V gene end was trimmed by 4 bases and the J gene end by 2 bases; junction bases not matched to a gene: 7. CDR3 in amino acids: CASSPGTENTDTQYF. The CDR3 DNA is TGTGCCAGCAGCCCGGGGACAGAAAACACAGATACGCAGTATTTT.

The chain recombines TRBV6-2 or TRBV6-3 with TRBJ2-5, with TRBD2 as a possible D gene (5 bases). CDR3 size: 15 residues. The V and J ends lost 4 bases and 1 base respectively, with 13 bases between them. The germline gives CDR1 MNHEY, CDR2 SVGEGT. Written as DNA, the CDR3 is TGTGCCAGCAGTTTCCTCGCGGGCCTCCAAGAGACCCAGTACTTC. Residues: CASSFLAGLQETQYF.

The rearrangement uses TRBV10-3 and TRBJ2-5; possibly TRBD2 for D (6 bases). The CDR3 sequence is 16 residues long. Trimming took 0 bases from V and 3 from J, leaving 14 bases between them. Germline V gives CDR1 ENHRY, CDR2 SYGVKD. This CDR3 is CAISESTGSGKETQYF. As DNA, the CDR3 is TGTGCCATCAGTGAGTCGACTGGTAGCGGAAAAGAGACCCAGTACTTC.

This clone showed up just a few times. The chain recombines TRBV2 with TRBJ1-5; D remains ambiguous. The V end lost 7 bases, the J end lost 0 bases, and 10 bases lay between the germline ends. The length of the CDR3 is 14 residues. The germline V gene has CDR1 SNHLY and CDR2 FYNNEI. The CDR3 nucleotides read TGTGCCAGCAAATACCACACTAGCAATCAGCCCCAGCATTTT. The encoded protein is CASKYHTSNQPQHF.

The chain joins TRBV2 to TRBJ2-5; the D gene is possibly TRBD1 (6 bases). Trimming took 6 bases from V and 1 from J, leaving 12 bases between them. This CDR3 is 14 amino acids long. The germline CDR1 and CDR2 sequences are SNHLY and FYNNEI. CDR3 protein: CASRTDRRQETQYF. For the CDR3, the DNA is TGTGCCAGCAGAACAGACAGGCGCCAAGAGACCCAGTACTTC. Full variable domain (missing parts from reference TRBV2 and TRBJ2-5): EPEVTQTPSHQVTQMGQEVILRCVPISNHLYFYWYRQILGQKVEFLVSFYNNEISEKSEIFDDQFSVERPDGSNFTLKIRSTKLEDSAMYFCASRTDRRQETQYFGPGTRLLVL.

The genes are TRBV15 and TRBJ1-3; no definite D call. Per the germline V gene, CDR1 is LNHNV and CDR2 is YYDKDF (reference sequence). The CDR3 is 17 amino acids. V dropped 0 bases and J dropped 5 bases, with 17 bases sitting between them. CDR3 sequence: CATSRDPGSSARNTIYF. CDR3 DNA sequence: TGTGCCACCAGCAGAGACCCGGGGTCCTCCGCTAGAAACACCATATATTTT.

The chain carries TRBV10-3 and TRBJ2-1, with TRBD1 matching over 7 bases. The junction had 11 bases not matched to a gene; V was cut back by 6 bases and J by 3 bases. The CDR3 covers 16 residues. In germline, CDR1 is ENHRY, CDR2 SYGVKD. DNA for the CDR3: TGTGCCATCAGGTTATTCCGGGACAGATTCTACAATGAGCAGTTCTTC. Its protein is CAIRLFRDRFYNEQFF.

The J gene is TRBJ1-3, the V gene TRBV18, with D perhaps TRBD1 (6 bases). V lost 3 bases and J lost 0, with 12 bases in between. The CDR3 extends over 16 amino acids. Germline V gives CDR1 KGHSH, CDR2 LQKENI. CDR3 protein: CASSPRQGNSGNTIYF. CDR3 in DNA: TGTGCCAGCTCACCCAGGCAGGGGAACTCTGGAAACACCATATATTTT.

This clone has just a few counts. The gene calls are TRBV4-1 and TRBJ2-1; D call uncertain. V was pared by 0 bases and J by 6 bases, with 9 bases between. The CDR3 loop spans 14 amino acids. Germline loops: CDR1 MGHRA, CDR2 YSYEKL. This CDR3 is CASSQDPPVNEQFF. DNA for the CDR3: TGCGCCAGCAGCCAAGACCCCCCGGTCAATGAGCAGTTCTTC.

The CDR3 DNA sequence: TGCGCCAGCAGCCAAGACTTAAACTCCTACAATGAGCAGTTCTTC. It specifies CASSQDLNSYNEQFF. This rearrangement joins TRBV4-1 to TRBJ2-1; D is uncertain. From germline, CDR1 is MGHRA and CDR2 YSYEKL. The V end lost 0 bases, the J end lost 0 bases, and 6 bases lay between the germline ends. The length of the CDR3 is 15 residues.

The rearrangement joins TRBV10-3 to TRBJ2-7; 11 positions match TRBD1. Per germline, CDR1 ENHRY and CDR2 SYGVKD. V lost 6 bases, J lost 1 base, and 5 bases stayed unmatched. The CDR3 spans 15 residues. CDR3 nucleotides: TGTGCCATCAGGGGAGGACAGGGGGCGTCCTACGAGCAGTACTTC. Protein product: CAIRGGQGASYEQYF.

The V and J genes are TRBV3-1 (or the pseudogene TRBV3-2) and TRBJ1-1; the D gene is possibly TRBD1 (5 bases). In germline, CDR1 is LGHDT, CDR2 YNNKEL (reference sequence). Trimming left V 5 bases short and J 4 bases short, with 11 bases between. The CDR3 spans 13 residues. The CDR3 reads CASSSTQGTEAFF. The CDR3 DNA follows: TGTGCCAGCAGCTCGACCCAGGGCACTGAAGCTTTCTTT.

CDR3: CAISEGRERETQYF. The DNA of the CDR3 is TGTGCCATCAGTGAGGGACGGGAGAGGGAGACCCAGTACTTC. The chain links TRBV10-3 to TRBJ2-5, with D maybe TRBD2 (6 bases). Looked up from germline, CDR1 is ENHRY and CDR2 is SYGVKD. V was trimmed by 2 bases and J by 5 bases, leaving 12 bases between them. The CDR3 is 14 residues long.

The chain carries TRBV5-1 and TRBJ1-2; the match to TRBD1 covers 8 bases. Germline lookup yields CDR1 SGHRS and CDR2 YFSETQ. The CDR3 has 12 residues. The V and J ends lost 4 bases and 6 bases, in that order; junction bases with no gene match: 2. CDR3 loop: CASSPDRDGYTF. As DNA, the CDR3 is TGCGCCAGCAGCCCGGACAGGGATGGCTACACCTTC.

This sequence joins TRBV2 and TRBJ1-2; 8 bases are a match to TRBD1. The germline V gene has CDR1 SNHLY and CDR2 FYNNEI. V was clipped by 7 bases and J by 3 bases; unmatched bases: 1. CDR3 length: 12 residues. CDR3 region: CASKGQDYGYTF. DNA for the CDR3: TGTGCCAGCAAGGGACAGGACTATGGCTACACCTTC.